This T cell receptor beta chain was sequenced for a study of blood T cell repertoires in COVID-19. In the authors' methods: Estimated nucleated cell counts came from reference gene primer amplification. TCRdb's copy holds only in-frame clones and misses some; the assay was immunoSEQ multiplex PCR. V, J and clone size were drawn from that table, and D and trimming were deduced from the DNA. Among 250,000 to 350,000 clones listed, almost 90% were seen once. All enrollees were about 18 to 100 years old and from around 25 US areas. CDR1 is SEHNR and CDR2 is FQNEAQ in the germline V gene (reference sequence). V was cut by 5 bases and J by 2 bases, with 12 bases left in between. The CDR3 sequence is 14 residues long.

The V and J genes are TRBV7-9 and TRBJ1-1; perhaps TRBD1 as D (6 bases). Sequenced sample: PBMCs or T cells enriched from blood (not recorded which). This sequence was found in a woman under 30 with acute COVID-19. CDR3 coding DNA: TGTGCCAGCAGCATAGGACAGAGAAACACTGAAGCTTTCTTT. Protein: CASSIGQRNTEAFF.